Listed here are 20 T cell receptor beta chains from one sample, sequenced in a study of cytomegalovirus exposure and HLA in healthy donors. A multiplex PCR was run with 60 Vbeta primers and 13 Jbeta primers. Generated by immunoSEQ multiplex PCR, the TCRdb table keeps only in-frame clones and is missing some. The repertoire holds about 140,000 clones, with about 70% as singletons. The sequenced material came from PBMCs. The receptors come from a male donor in good health and CMV-seronegative.

The gene calls are TRBV7-3 and TRBJ2-2; 9 nucleotides align to TRBD2. CDR3 length: 15 residues. CDR1 is SGHTA, CDR2 FQGTGA, per germline. J lost 4 bases, V lost 2 bases, and 2 bases had no gene match. The CDR3 is CASSLGGRVTGELFF. The CDR3 bases are TGTGCCAGCAGCTTAGGCGGGAGGGTCACCGGGGAGCTGTTTTTT. Variable domain in full (rest from reference TRBV7-3 and TRBJ2-2): GAGVSQTPSNKVTEKGKYVELRCDPISGHTALYWYRQSLGQGPEFLIYFQGTGAADDSGLPNDRFFAVRPEGSVSTLKIQRTERGDSAVYLCASSLGGRVTGELFFGEGSRLTVL.

The chain recombines TRBV29-1 with TRBJ2-7; TRBD2 is a possible D gene (6 bases). The CDR3 is made up of 12 amino acids. Germline loops: CDR1 SQVTM, CDR2 ANQGSEA. V lost 7 bases and J lost 2, with 12 bases in between. CDR3 loop: CSAAGLTYEQYF. The CDR3 region has the DNA TGCAGCGCGGCGGGACTGACCTACGAGCAGTACTTC.

The J gene is TRBJ1-6, the V gene TRBV2, with 8 bases matching TRBD1. V was clipped by 3 bases and J by 9 bases; unmatched bases: 4. Germline loops: CDR1 SNHLY, CDR2 FYNNEI. The CDR3 loop spans 14 amino acids. The CDR3 is CASSDRQGRSPLHF. As DNA, the CDR3 is TGTGCCAGCAGTGACCGACAGGGGCGTTCACCCCTCCACTTT.

A few counts support this clone. The chain combines TRBV10-1 with TRBJ1-4; D might be TRBD1 (6 bases). V gave up 0 bases and J gave up 8 bases, with 13 bases separating them. CDR1 WNHNN and CDR2 SYGVQD come from the germline V gene (reference sequence). The CDR3 is 15 amino acids. The CDR3 nucleotides read TGCGCCAGCAGTGAGTCTGGGGGGGGCAGGGAAAAACTGTTTTTT. Amino acids: CASSESGGGREKLFF.

This clone was seen more than once but under ten times. This chain connects TRBV15 to TRBJ2-2; the match to TRBD2 covers 9 bases. This CDR3 region has 15 residues. Germline V gene data show CDR1 as LNHNV and CDR2 as YYDKDF (reference sequence). Trimming at V came to 5 bases and at J to 6 bases, leaving 7 bases not matched to a gene. The CDR3 sequence: CATSLRAGGAGELFF. As DNA, the CDR3 is TGTGCCACCAGCTTAAGGGCGGGAGGGGCCGGGGAGCTGTTTTTT. Using reference TRBV15 and TRBJ2-2 for the parts outside the CDR3, the full variable domain is DAMVIQNPRYQVTQFGKPVTLSCSQTLNHNVMYWYQQKSSQAPKLLFHYYDKDFNNEADTPDNFQSRRPNTSFCFLDIRSPGLGDTAMYLCATSLRAGGAGELFFGEGSRLTVL.

This clone was detected a few times. The chain joins TRBV7-9 to TRBJ1-6; D ambiguous. CDR1 SEHNR and CDR2 FQNEAQ come from the germline V gene (reference sequence). Trimming cost V 5 bases and J 7 bases, with 9 bases left between them. The CDR3 totals 13 residues. CDR3 in DNA: TGTGCCAGCAGCAGTGCGGAGAATTCACCCCTCCACTTT. As protein: CASSSAENSPLHF.

V usage is TRBV7-9 and J usage is TRBJ2-5; D call uncertain. Trimming pared 4 bases from V and 5 bases from J, leaving 8 bases between. The CDR3 runs 12 residues. Germline V gives CDR1 SEHNR, CDR2 FQNEAQ (reference sequence). This chain's CDR3 is CASSSGAETQYF. CDR3 in DNA: TGTGCCAGCAGCTCAGGTGCGGAGACCCAGTACTTC.

Regarding this clone: The junction does not match germline at one end; this may be a read error. At the DNA level, this CDR3 is encoded by other sequences in the same sample as well. V gene TRBV7-9 combines with J gene TRBJ1-1; the D is unclear. The CDR3 runs 11 residues. Germline CDR1 is SEHNR and CDR2 is FQNEAQ (reference sequence). The CDR3, as DNA: TGTGCCAGCCTGCGGGTCACTGAAGCCTTCTTT. It encodes CASLRVTEAFF.

This rearrangement joins TRBV5-5 to TRBJ1-5; 9 positions match TRBD1. Germline CDR1 and CDR2: SGHKS and YYEKEE (reference sequence). The CDR3 contains 16 residues. V was pared by 0 bases and J by 4 bases, with 5 bases of the junction left unmatched. CDR3 amino acids: CASSLVIGQGNQPQHF. The CDR3 nucleotides are TGTGCCAGCAGCTTGGTGATTGGACAGGGGAATCAGCCCCAGCATTTT.

V is TRBV18 and J is TRBJ1-1; no firm D call. The CDR3 has 17 residues. Germline CDR1 KGHSH, CDR2 LQKENI. The ends were cut back, 1 base at V and 3 bases at J, with 18 bases in the middle. Here the CDR3 reads CASSPLGLTFVDTEAFF. The CDR3 region has the DNA TGTGCCAGCTCACCACTCGGACTCACCTTCGTGGACACTGAAGCTTTCTTT.

The V call is TRBV5-1, the J call TRBJ2-3, with D possibly TRBD1 on 7 matching bases. Germline-derived CDR1 and CDR2 are SGHRS and YFSETQ. The germline V and J ends were trimmed by 0 bases and 3 bases, with 17 bases remaining between them. CDR3 size: 17 residues. Here the CDR3 DNA reads TGCGCCAGCAGCTTGGCCGGGGGTCACAGGGGAACAGATACGCAGTATTTT. Protein: CASSLAGGHRGTDTQYF. Supplemented by reference TRBV5-1 and TRBJ2-3, the full variable domain reads KAGVTQTPRYLIKTRGQQVTLSCSPISGHRSVSWYQQTPGQGLQFLFEYFSETQRNKGNFPGRFSGRQFSNSRSEMNVSTLELGDSALYLCASSLAGGHRGTDTQYFGPGTRLTVL.

The chain is built from TRBV19 and TRBJ1-1, with no clear D. The CDR3 spans 14 residues. CDR1 is LNHDA and CDR2 is SQIVND in the germline V gene (reference sequence). Trimming cost V 6 bases and J 1 base, with 12 bases left between them. The CDR3 region has the DNA TGTGCCAGTAGCCCCCGGCGGCAGAACACTGAAGCTTTCTTT. Encoded protein: CASSPRRQNTEAFF.

This clone appeared a few times. The V gene is TRBV5-4, the J gene TRBJ2-7, with 7 positions matching TRBD2. Trimming took 3 bases from V and 3 from J; bases not matched to a gene: 9. The V gene's germline CDR1 is SGHNT and CDR2 YYREEE (reference sequence). This CDR3 is 15 amino acids long. CDR3 amino acids: CASSWGVVAGYEQYF. CDR3 bases: TGTGCCAGCAGCTGGGGGGTGGTAGCGGGCTACGAGCAGTACTTC.

J is TRBJ1-2 and V is TRBV11-2; a possible D gene is TRBD1 (6 bases). The germline V gene has CDR1 SGHAT and CDR2 FQNNGV. The CDR3 runs to 18 residues. With 6 bases removed from V and 4 bases from J, the gap between germline ends came to 27 bases. Here the CDR3 reads CASSLNARVSFRGYGYTF. CDR3 in DNA: TGTGCCAGCAGTCTAAACGCCAGGGTCTCATTCAGGGGCTATGGCTACACCTTC.

There are a few counts of this clone. The V gene is TRBV7-8, the J gene TRBJ2-4; tentative D call: TRBD1 (6 bases). This CDR3 spans 16 amino acids. V lost 4 bases and J lost 0, with 13 bases in between. The V gene's germline CDR1 is SGHVS and CDR2 FQNEAQ. DNA of the CDR3: TGTGCCAGCAGCTGGGGTGGACAGTTAGCCAAAAACATTCAGTACTTC. It codes for CASSWGGQLAKNIQYF.

The genes are TRBV7-8 and TRBJ2-7; D may be TRBD1 (5 bases). The CDR3 sequence is 14 residues long. Germline V gene sequence: CDR1 SGHVS, CDR2 FQNEAQ. Trimming cost V 2 bases and J 1 base, with 9 bases left between them. The CDR3 is CASSLQGVSYEQYF. For the CDR3, the DNA is TGTGCCAGCAGCTTACAGGGTGTTTCCTACGAGCAGTACTTC. Drawing the rest from reference TRBV7-8 and TRBJ2-7, the complete variable domain is GAGVSQSPRYKVAKRGQDVALRCDPISGHVSLFWYQQALGQGPEFLTYFQNEAQLDKSGLPSDRFFAERPEGSVSTLKIQRTQQEDSAVYLCASSLQGVSYEQYFGPGTRLTVT.

The chain carries TRBV28 and TRBJ2-3; 8 bases align to TRBD1. CDR1 is MDHEN and CDR2 is SYDVKM in the germline V gene. The CDR3 consists of 14 residues. Unmatched junction bases numbered 3, after V lost 4 bases and J lost 3 bases. The CDR3 loop is CASSYQGATDTQYF. The CDR3 nucleotides are TGTGCCAGCAGTTATCAGGGGGCTACAGATACGCAGTATTTT. Using reference TRBV28 and TRBJ2-3 for the parts outside the CDR3, the full variable domain is DVKVTQSSRYLVKRTGEKVFLECVQDMDHENMFWYRQDPGLGLRLIYFSYDVKMKEKGDIPEGYSVSREKKERFSLILESASTNQTSMYLCASSYQGATDTQYFGPGTRLTVL.

The chain uses TRBV6-6 and TRBJ1-1; tentative D call: TRBD1 (6 bases). This CDR3 region has 14 residues. The V end lost 6 bases, the J end lost 3 bases, and 14 bases lay between the germline ends. The germline gives CDR1 MNHNY, CDR2 SVGAGI (reference sequence). The CDR3 loop reads CASSADRRYTEAFF. The CDR3 DNA is TGTGCCAGCAGCGCCGACAGGAGATACACTGAAGCTTTCTTT.

The CDR3 region has the DNA TGTGCCAGCAGTGGGGGGATGAACACTGAAGCTTTCTTT. This encodes CASSGGMNTEAFF. The chain has TRBV19 and TRBJ1-1; tentative D call: TRBD1 (5 bases). The CDR3 sequence is 13 residues long. CDR1 is LNHDA, CDR2 SQIVND, per germline (reference sequence). V lost 9 bases to trimming and J lost 0 bases, with 11 bases between them. Looking up the rest from reference TRBV19 and TRBJ1-1 gives the full variable domain: DGGITQSPKYLFRKEGQNVTLSCEQNLNHDAMYWYRQDPGQGLRLIYYSQIVNDFQKGDIAEGYSVSREKKESFPLTVTSAQKNPTAFYLCASSGGMNTEAFFGQGTRLTVV.

V and J are TRBV5-4 and TRBJ1-6, with 8 bases matching TRBD1. CDR3 length: 15 residues. Trimming at V came to 3 bases and at J to 8 bases, leaving 7 bases not matched to a gene. The germline gives CDR1 SGHNT, CDR2 YYREEE (reference sequence). The CDR3 spells CASSSRTGRHSPLHF. CDR3 bases: TGTGCCAGCAGCTCACGGACAGGGCGGCATTCACCCCTCCACTTT.